This T cell receptor (beta chain) was identified in a study of control samples from healthy donors and cancer patients. Sequenced by immunoSEQ multiplex PCR; TCRdb stores in-frame clones only, minus some. This sample has some 140,000 clones; about nine tenths occur once, and the top ten carry roughly 8%. The V gene's germline CDR1 is ENHRY and CDR2 SYGVKD. V shed 5 bases and J 14 bases; nucleotides not matched to a gene: 8. CDR3 length: 12 residues. The chain couples TRBV10-3 to TRBJ2-3; the match to TRBD1 covers 9 bases. Sequencing input: PBMCs. The sequence derives from a middle-aged man with head and neck cancer. CDR3 loop: CAISSGTGNSYF. CDR3 sequence (DNA): TGTGCCATCAGTTCCGGGACAGGGAATTCGTATTTT.